This T cell receptor beta chain originates from a study of regulatory T cells in long-lasting Graves disease. This clonotype showed up many times. Sequencing libraries for TCR beta were prepared with iRepertoire HTBI primers and Arm-PCR of CDR3 regions. One entry per CDR3 protein, called by TCRdb with MiXCR from the multiplex PCR reads. The sample lists roughly 490,000 distinct CDR3 sequences, 20% to 25% seen once, with around 13% in the top ten. Germline V gives CDR1 KGHDR, CDR2 SFDVKD. CDR3 length: 12 residues. Trimming at V came to 10 bases and at J to 6 bases, leaving 7 bases not matched to a gene. Sample time point: persistent/refractory GD, antithyroid drugs over 5 years with positive TRAb. The TCR library was made from RNA extracted from PBMCs.

The input for sequencing was peripheral blood mononuclear cells (PBMCs), taken when the disease was refractory, from a patient treated with antithyroid drugs. The source is a female donor with Graves disease. The J gene is TRBJ2-7, the V gene TRBV24-1; 8 bases fit TRBD1. CDR3 amino acids: CATMDRAGEQYF. Here the CDR3 DNA reads TGTGCCACTATGGACAGGGCCGGCGAGCAGTACTTC.